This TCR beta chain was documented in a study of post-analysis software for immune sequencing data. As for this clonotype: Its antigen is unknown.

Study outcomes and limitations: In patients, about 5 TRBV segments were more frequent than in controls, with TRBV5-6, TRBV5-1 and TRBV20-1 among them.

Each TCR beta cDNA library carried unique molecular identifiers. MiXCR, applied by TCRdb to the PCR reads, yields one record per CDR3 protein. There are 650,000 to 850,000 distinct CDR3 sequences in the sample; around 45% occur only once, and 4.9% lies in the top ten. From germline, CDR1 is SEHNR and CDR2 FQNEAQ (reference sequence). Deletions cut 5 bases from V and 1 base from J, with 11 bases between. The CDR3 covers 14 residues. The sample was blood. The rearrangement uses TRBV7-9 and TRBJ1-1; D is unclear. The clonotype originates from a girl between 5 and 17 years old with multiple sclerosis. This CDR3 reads CASSGGGPNTEAFF. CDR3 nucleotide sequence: TGTGCCAGCAGCGGCGGAGGACCGAACACTGAAGCTTTCTTT.